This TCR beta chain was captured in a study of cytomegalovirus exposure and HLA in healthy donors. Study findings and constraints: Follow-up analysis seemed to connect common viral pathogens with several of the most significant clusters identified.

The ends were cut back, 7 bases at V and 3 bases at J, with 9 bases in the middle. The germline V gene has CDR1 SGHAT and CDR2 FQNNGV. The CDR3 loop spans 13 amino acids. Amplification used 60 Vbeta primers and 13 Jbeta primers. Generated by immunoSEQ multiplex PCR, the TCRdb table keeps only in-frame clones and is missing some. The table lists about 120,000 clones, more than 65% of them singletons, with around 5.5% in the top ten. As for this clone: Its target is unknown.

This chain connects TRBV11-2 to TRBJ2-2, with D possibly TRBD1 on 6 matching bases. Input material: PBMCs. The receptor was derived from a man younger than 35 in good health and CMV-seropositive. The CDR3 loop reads CASTPGDTGELFF. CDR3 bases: TGTGCCAGCACCCCAGGGGACACCGGGGAGCTGTTTTTT.